This TCR beta chain was identified in a study of human T cells and chemical hapten exposure. Study-wide context: Patch tests put 0.01% DPC on the upper back, read at 6 days.

A few counts support this clonotype. Its antigen is not known. CDR3 size: 16 residues. Trimming removed 3 bases from V and 0 bases from J, with 14 bases in between. The germline V gene has CDR1 SGHRS and CDR2 YFSETQ. The time point is: pre-sensitization, week 0. Indicated treatment: therapeutic diphenylcyclopropenone sensitization with weekly scalp DPC. Unfractionated whole blood was the source from which total RNA was extracted. Notes on the study in general: DPC sensitization left the count of TCRs above 1 in 1000 unchanged.

It was the library that attached unique molecular identifiers to individual cDNA molecules. Each CDR3 protein is one row after TCRdb ran MiXCR on the RACE reads. The sample contains about 300,000 distinct CDR3 sequences, 4.5% to 7% of which appear only once. The sequenced sample was whole blood, obtained in connection with sensitization to the hapten diphenylcyclopropenone (DPC). The rearrangement joins TRBV5-1 to TRBJ2-3; D is perhaps TRBD1 (6 bases). This clonotype was obtained from a woman aged 18-35 years with alopecia areata. Some clones in this sample may be carry-over from other donors' samples. CDR3 nucleotides: TGCGCCAGCAGCTACCCTACAGGGTTGAGCACAGATACGCAGTATTTT. Its translation is CASSYPTGLSTDTQYF.